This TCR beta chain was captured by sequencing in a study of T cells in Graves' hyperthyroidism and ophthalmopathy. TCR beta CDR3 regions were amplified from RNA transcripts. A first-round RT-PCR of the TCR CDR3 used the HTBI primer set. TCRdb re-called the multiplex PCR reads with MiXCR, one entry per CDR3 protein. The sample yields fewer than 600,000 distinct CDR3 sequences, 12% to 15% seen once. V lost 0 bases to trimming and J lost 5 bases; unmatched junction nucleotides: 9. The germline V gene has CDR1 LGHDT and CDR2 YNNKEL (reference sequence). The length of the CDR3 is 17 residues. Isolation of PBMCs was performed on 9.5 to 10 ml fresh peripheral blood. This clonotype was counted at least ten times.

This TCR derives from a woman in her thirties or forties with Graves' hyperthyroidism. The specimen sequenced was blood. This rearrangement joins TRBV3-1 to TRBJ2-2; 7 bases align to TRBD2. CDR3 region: CASSQDPAGVKTGELFF. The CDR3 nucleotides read TGTGCCAGCAGCCAAGATCCCGCGGGAGTCAAGACCGGGGAGCTGTTTTTT.